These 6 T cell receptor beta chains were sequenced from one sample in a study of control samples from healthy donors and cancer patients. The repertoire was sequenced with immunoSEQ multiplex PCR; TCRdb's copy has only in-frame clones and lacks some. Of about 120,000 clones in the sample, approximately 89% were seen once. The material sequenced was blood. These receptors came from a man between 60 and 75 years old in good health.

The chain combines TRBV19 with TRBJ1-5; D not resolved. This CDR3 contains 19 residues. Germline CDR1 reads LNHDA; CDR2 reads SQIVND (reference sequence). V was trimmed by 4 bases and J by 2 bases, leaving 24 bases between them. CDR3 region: CASSKAIGVGESGNQPQHF. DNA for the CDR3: TGTGCCAGTAGTAAGGCCATCGGGGTTGGGGAGAGCGGCAATCAGCCCCAGCATTTT.

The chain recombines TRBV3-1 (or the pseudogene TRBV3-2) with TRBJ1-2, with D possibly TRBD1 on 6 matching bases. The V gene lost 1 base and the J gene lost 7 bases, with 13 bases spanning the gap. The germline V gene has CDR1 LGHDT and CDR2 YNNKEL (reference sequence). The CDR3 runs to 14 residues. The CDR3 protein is CASSQGAGDGGYTF. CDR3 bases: TGTGCCAGCAGCCAAGGAGCAGGGGATGGTGGCTACACCTTC.

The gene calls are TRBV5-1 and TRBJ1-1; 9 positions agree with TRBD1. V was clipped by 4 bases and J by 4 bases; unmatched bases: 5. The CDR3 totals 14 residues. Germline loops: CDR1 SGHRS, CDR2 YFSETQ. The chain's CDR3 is CASSRGTGPTEAFF. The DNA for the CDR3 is TGCGCCAGCAGCAGGGGGACAGGGCCCACTGAAGCTTTCTTT.

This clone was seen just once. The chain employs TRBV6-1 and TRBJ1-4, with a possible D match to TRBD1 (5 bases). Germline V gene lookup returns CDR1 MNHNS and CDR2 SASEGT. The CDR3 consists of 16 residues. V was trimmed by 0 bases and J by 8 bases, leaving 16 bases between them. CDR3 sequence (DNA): TGTGCCAGCAGTGAAGCGCTCGGACTGGGGGTCGAAAAACTGTTTTTT. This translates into CASSEALGLGVEKLFF.

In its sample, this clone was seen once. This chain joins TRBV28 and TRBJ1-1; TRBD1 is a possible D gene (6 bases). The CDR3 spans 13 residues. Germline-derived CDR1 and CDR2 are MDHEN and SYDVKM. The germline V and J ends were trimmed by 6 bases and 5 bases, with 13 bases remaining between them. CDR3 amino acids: CASSLQGQTEAFF. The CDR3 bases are TGTGCCAGCAGCCTACAGGGTCAGACTGAAGCTTTCTTT.

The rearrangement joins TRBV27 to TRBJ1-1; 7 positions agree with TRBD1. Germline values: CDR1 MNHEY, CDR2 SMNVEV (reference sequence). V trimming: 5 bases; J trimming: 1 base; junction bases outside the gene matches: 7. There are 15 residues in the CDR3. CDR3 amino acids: CASSTSGQENTEAFF. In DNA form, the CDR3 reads TGTGCCAGCAGTACTTCCGGACAGGAGAACACTGAAGCTTTCTTT.